A single sample gave rise to the 17 T cell receptor beta chains below, sequenced in a study of T cells in localized non-small cell lung cancer. Here immunoSEQ multiplex PCR was the method, and the copy in TCRdb shows in-frame clones only, minus some. Of 30,000 to 45,000 clones listed, approximately 92% are singletons. Sequences were derived from peripheral blood, sampled before any cancer treatment. The receptors here all came from a female donor aged 60 or older with stage I lung adenocarcinoma.

This chain uses TRBV28 with TRBJ1-1; D might be TRBD1 (5 bases). Trimming pared 1 base from V and 1 base from J, leaving 7 bases between. CDR1 MDHEN and CDR2 SYDVKM come from the germline V gene. The CDR3 consists of 14 residues. The CDR3 region is CASSLYGTNTEAFF. The CDR3 bases are TGTGCCAGCAGTTTATATGGGACGAACACTGAAGCTTTCTTT.

J is TRBJ1-5 and V is TRBV7-2; D remains unclear. From germline, CDR1 is SGHTA and CDR2 FQGNSA. There are 13 residues in the CDR3. V dropped 1 base and J dropped 6 bases, with 7 bases sitting between them. The DNA of the CDR3 is TGTGCCAGCAGCTTAGACGGAAGTCAGCCCCAGCATTTT. The encoded protein is CASSLDGSQPQHF.

J is TRBJ1-3 and V is TRBV9; the match to TRBD1 covers 11 bases. V shed 3 bases and J 6 bases; nucleotides not matched to a gene: 2. The CDR3 consists of 14 residues. In germline, CDR1 is SGDLS, CDR2 YYNGEE. CDR3 coding DNA: TGTGCCAGCAGCGAGGGACAGGGGGTAAACACCATATATTTT. Translated: CASSEGQGVNTIYF.

J is TRBJ2-6 and V is TRBV10-3, with 7 positions matching TRBD1. The germline CDR1 and CDR2 sequences are ENHRY and SYGVKD. V gave up 7 bases and J gave up 0 bases; unmatched junction bases: 6. The CDR3 loop spans 16 amino acids. CDR3 DNA: TGTGCCATCACTTCGGGACAGAGCTCTGGGGCCAACGTCCTGACTTTC. This codes for CAITSGQSSGANVLTF.

The V call is TRBV5-1, the J call TRBJ2-7; 9 nucleotides line up with TRBD1. Germline CDR1 SGHRS, CDR2 YFSETQ. This CDR3 region has 14 residues. V lost 3 bases to trimming and J lost 2 bases; unmatched junction nucleotides: 3. CDR3 DNA: TGCGCCAGCAGCTCCGGGACAGGGACCTACGAGCAGTACGTC. Amino acid sequence: CASSSGTGTYEQYV.

The V call is TRBV7-2, the J call TRBJ2-3, with D maybe TRBD2 (6 bases). The CDR3 spans 16 residues. Trimming left V 3 bases short and J 1 base short, with 14 bases between. The germline CDR1 and CDR2 sequences are SGHTA and FQGNSA. Written as DNA, the CDR3 is TGTGCCAGCAGCTTTGGTGGGGGGTGGGGCACAGATACGCAGTATTTT. It yields the protein CASSFGGGWGTDTQYF.

This clone was found once. The J gene is TRBJ1-1, the V gene TRBV4-1, with 9 bases lining up with TRBD1. The V segment lost 5 bases and the J segment 1 base; nucleotides outside the gene matches: 5. CDR1 and CDR2 from the germline V gene are MGHRA and YSYEKL. The CDR3 has 15 residues. CDR3 DNA sequence: TGCGCCAGCAGCAAGACAGGGGGAGGGAACACTGAAGCTTTCTTT. Its translation: CASSKTGGGNTEAFF.

CDR3 in amino acids: CATQGLSSYNEQFF. DNA of the CDR3: TGCGCCACACAGGGCTTGAGTTCCTACAATGAGCAGTTCTTC. The rearrangement links TRBV5-1 to TRBJ2-1, with D possibly being TRBD1 (6 bases). This CDR3 comprises 14 residues. V gave up 9 bases and J gave up 1 base, with 14 bases separating them. Germline V gene data show CDR1 as SGHRS and CDR2 as YFSETQ.

The genes are TRBV5-1 and TRBJ2-5, with a weak D call TRBD1 (5 bases). From germline, CDR1 is SGHRS and CDR2 YFSETQ. Trimming took off 5 bases at V and 2 bases at J, with 16 bases between the two ends. The CDR3 runs to 15 residues. CDR3 DNA: TGCGCCAGCAGGACAGACAGTTTCGGACAAGAGACCCAGTACTTC. It is translated as CASRTDSFGQETQYF.

V gene TRBV7-9 combines with J gene TRBJ1-1, with D unresolved. The CDR3 covers 14 residues. Trimming shortened V by 3 bases and J by 0 bases, and 8 bases separated the two germline ends. The germline gives CDR1 SEHNR, CDR2 FQNEAQ (reference sequence). The CDR3, as DNA: TGTGCCAGCAGCTTGGGCGATCTGAACACTGAAGCTTTCTTT. Its translation is CASSLGDLNTEAFF.

CDR3: CASSVGGGGTSYEQYF. CDR3 coding DNA: TGTGCCAGCAGCGTAGGAGGAGGGGGAACGTCCTACGAGCAGTACTTC. The rearrangement uses TRBV9 and TRBJ2-7, with D possibly called TRBD1 or TRBD2 (6 bases each). This CDR3 is 16 amino acids long. Trimming removed 0 bases from V and 1 base from J, with 14 bases in between. Germline lookup yields CDR1 SGDLS and CDR2 YYNGEE.

This chain connects TRBV18 to TRBJ2-1, with TRBD2 matching over 13 bases. CDR3 size: 14 residues. From germline, CDR1 is KGHSH and CDR2 LQKENI. J was trimmed by 10 bases and V by 0 bases; bases with no gene match: 0. In nucleotides, the CDR3 is TGTGCCAGCTCACCACCGGGACTAGCGGGGGAGCAGTTCTTC. It is translated as CASSPPGLAGEQFF.

V gene TRBV11-2 combines with J gene TRBJ1-1; possible D gene TRBD1, 6 bases. CDR1 and CDR2 from the germline V gene are SGHAT and FQNNGV. This CDR3 contains 12 residues. Trimming took 7 bases from V and 8 from J, leaving 14 bases between them. CDR3 region: CASKRDNKEAFF. CDR3 coding DNA: TGTGCCAGCAAAAGGGACAATAAGGAAGCTTTCTTT.

On this clone: Its ends do not fully match the called genes, so a read error is possible. This chain links TRBV5-1 with TRBJ1-1, with D unresolved. The CDR3 loop spans 13 amino acids. CDR1 SGHRS and CDR2 YFSETQ come from the germline V gene. The CDR3 sequence is CASSLDSVIECRF. Here the CDR3 DNA reads TGCGCCAGCAGCTTGGACAGCGTCATTGAGTGTCGCTTT.

The rearrangement uses TRBV7-8 and TRBJ1-4; the D is unclear. Germline V lookup: CDR1 SGHVS, CDR2 FQNEAQ. This CDR3 is built from 16 residues. The V end was cut by 9 bases, the J end by 2 bases, with 19 bases between. The CDR3 nucleotides are TGTGCCAGTCGGCCCCGATTTGGGATCACTAATGAAAAACTGTTTTTT. As protein: CASRPRFGITNEKLFF.

The chain recombines TRBV7-6 with TRBJ1-5; D unresolved. CDR3 length: 15 amino acids. V lost 1 base and J 7 bases, leaving 14 bases between the germline ends. Looked up from germline, CDR1 is SGHVS and CDR2 is FNYEAQ. Written as DNA, the CDR3 is TGTGCCAGCAGCTTAGTAGCTGGTTTTGCACAGCCCCAGCATTTT. Translating it yields CASSLVAGFAQPQHF.

For this clone: At one end the junction does not follow the germline gene, possibly because of a read error. Other DNA variants within this sample encode the same CDR3. The V and J genes are TRBV6-5 and TRBJ2-3; TRBD2 aligns across 8 bases. The CDR3 covers 16 residues. Per the germline V gene, CDR1 is MNHEY and CDR2 is SVGAGI. The chain's CDR3 is CASSYSTAGGADTQYF. The CDR3 DNA follows: TGCGCCAGCAGTTACTCGACTGCCGGGGGGGCAGATACGCAGTATTTT.